These 11 T cell receptor beta chains originate from one sample sequenced in a study of blood T cell repertoires in COVID-19. Sequencing used immunoSEQ multiplex PCR; TCRdb keeps in-frame clones, though not all of them. The table includes roughly 380,000 clones, around 87% detected once. The sequenced sample was PBMCs or T cells enriched from blood (not recorded which). These receptors all stem from a man aged 30-40 years who had recovered from COVID-19.

This CDR3 reads CASSQSTGNQPQHF. The CDR3 coding sequence is TGTGCCAGCAGCCAATCGACAGGGAATCAGCCCCAGCATTTT. The rearrangement joins TRBV7-2 to TRBJ1-5; 7 nucleotides match TRBD1. V was clipped by 5 bases and J by 4 bases; unmatched bases: 5. This CDR3 comprises 14 residues. Germline V gene data show CDR1 as SGHTA and CDR2 as FQGNSA.

This clone occurred once. J is TRBJ2-1 and V is TRBV6-5; 9 positions agree with TRBD2. There are 14 residues in the CDR3. J lost 6 bases, V lost 2 bases, and 2 bases had no gene match. From germline, CDR1 is MNHEY and CDR2 SVGAGI. The DNA for the CDR3 is TGTGCCAGCAGTTACAGGCGGGGGGGCAATGAGCAGTTCTTC. Translated: CASSYRRGGNEQFF.

The chain carries TRBV7-9 and TRBJ1-4, with TRBD1 matching over 9 bases. Germline assignment: CDR1 SEHNR and CDR2 FQNEAQ (reference sequence). The CDR3 has 17 residues. V shed 3 bases, J shed 0 bases, and the junction held 5 bases outside the gene matches. CDR3 sequence: CASSFRTGVATNEKLFF. The CDR3, as DNA: TGTGCCAGCAGCTTCCGGACAGGGGTTGCAACTAATGAAAAACTGTTTTTT.

The chain carries TRBV18 and TRBJ1-1; D remains ambiguous. CDR1 and CDR2 (germline): KGHSH, LQKENI. Trimming stripped 6 bases from V and 1 base from J, with 9 bases between. CDR3 length: 13 residues. CDR3 region: CASSLNTNTEAFF. DNA of the CDR3: TGTGCCAGCTCCCTGAACACGAACACTGAAGCTTTCTTT. The full variable domain, in which reference TRBV18 and TRBJ1-1 provide the parts outside the CDR3, is NAGVMQNPRHLVRRRGQEARLRCSPMKGHSHVYWYRQLPEEGLKFMVYLQKENIIDESGMPKERFSAEFPKEGPSILRIQQVVRGDSAAYFCASSLNTNTEAFFGQGTRLTVV.

This chain connects TRBV4-3 to TRBJ1-1; 7 bases map to TRBD1. After removal of 3 bases from V and 5 bases from J, the junction contained 6 bases not matched to a gene. CDR1 is LGHNA, CDR2 YSLEER, per germline. CDR3 length equals 14 residues. The CDR3 nucleotides read TGCGCCAGCAGCCAGAAACAGGGGAGTACTGAAGCTTTCTTT. Translation gives CASSQKQGSTEAFF.

This clone occurred many times. V gene TRBV5-1 combines with J gene TRBJ1-1; possibly TRBD1 for D (5 bases). The ends were cut back, 3 bases at V and 5 bases at J, with 11 bases in the middle. CDR1 and CDR2 (germline): SGHRS, YFSETQ. The CDR3 runs to 13 residues. CDR3 in DNA: TGCGCCAGCAGCTACTGGGGGGAGACTGAAGCTTTCTTT. This sequence encodes CASSYWGETEAFF.

The rearrangement joins TRBV11-3 to TRBJ2-3; 8 bases match TRBD1. Germline CDR1 and CDR2: SGHNT and YENEEA. The CDR3 runs 15 residues. The ends lost 5 bases at V and 6 bases at J; junction bases unmatched: 10. The DNA of the CDR3 is TGTGCCAGCAGCCCTCACAGGGGGTCATCGGATACGCAGTATTTT. Its protein is CASSPHRGSSDTQYF.

This clone appeared a single time. This chain joins TRBV6-5 and TRBJ2-7, with TRBD1 matching 9 bases. V dropped 5 bases and J dropped 2; count of bases not matched to a gene: 7. CDR1 and CDR2 (germline): MNHEY, SVGAGI. The CDR3 spans 15 residues. The CDR3 region has the DNA TGTGCCAGCAGTCCCCGGGACAGGGAAACCTACGAGCAGTACTTC. Protein sequence: CASSPRDRETYEQYF.

Only one count was recorded for this clone. The gene calls are TRBV9 and TRBJ1-1; 9 nucleotides line up with TRBD1. This CDR3 has 15 residues. Germline lookup yields CDR1 SGDLS and CDR2 YYNGEE. Germline trimming cut 5 bases from V and 4 bases from J; bases unmatched to any gene: 9. CDR3 DNA sequence: TGTGCCAGCAGTTGGACAGGGGAGGGTAGCACTGAAGCTTTCTTT. This sequence encodes CASSWTGEGSTEAFF.

The gene calls are TRBV6-1 and TRBJ1-1; possibly TRBD1 for D (6 bases). The CDR3 covers 16 residues. Germline V gene lookup returns CDR1 MNHNS and CDR2 SASEGT. Trimming stripped 1 base from V and 5 bases from J, with 17 bases between. Here the CDR3 DNA reads TGTGCCAGCAGTGAAGTCGGGGTCAGGGGTCGAACTGAAGCTTTCTTT. It specifies CASSEVGVRGRTEAFF.

This clone was observed a handful of times. The rearrangement links TRBV5-1 to TRBJ2-1, with D unclear. The germline gives CDR1 SGHRS, CDR2 YFSETQ. V lost 4 bases to trimming and J lost 3 bases, with 11 bases between them. The CDR3 has 14 amino acids. CDR3: CASSPGFDYNEQFF. The DNA of the CDR3 is TGCGCCAGCAGCCCCGGGTTTGACTACAATGAGCAGTTCTTC.